The clone carrying this TCR beta chain has only a few counts. The target antigen is unknown. MiXCR, applied by TCRdb to the reads, yields one record per CDR3 protein. This sample has some 680,000 distinct CDR3 sequences; 35% occur once, and the top ten carry 2.5% to 3.5%. With V trimmed by 4 bases and J by 6 bases, 9 bases remained unmatched. This CDR3 is built from 15 residues. Germline CDR1 is SQVTM and CDR2 is ANQGSEA. The data belong to a study of T cell repertoires in cytomegalovirus infection. The study's findings and limits: The ex vivo response showed dominance by HLA-C-restricted CMV-specific TCR beta clonotypes.

The sequenced sample consisted of PBMCs. V gene TRBV29-1 combines with J gene TRBJ2-1, with TRBD1 matching over 10 bases. This receptor was taken from a human donor in good health (CMV status not recorded). Some clones in this sample may be carry-over from other donors' samples. In nucleotides, the CDR3 is TGCAGCGTTGTCGGGACAGGGGTTTTTAGCAATGAGCAGTTCTTC. Protein: CSVVGTGVFSNEQFF.